These 10 T cell receptor delta chains originate from one sample sequenced in a study of Vδ1+ human thymocytes. Study findings and constraints: Thymic TRG and TRD repertoires appeared highly polyclonal, with Gaussian CDR3 length distributions.

Extracted RNA was reverse transcribed into cDNA. CDR3 amplicons came from multiplex PCR with pooled V-gene forward and constant-region reverse primers. TCRdb re-called the multiplex PCR reads via CATT. The table records tens of thousands of delta-chain clones, roughly 15% of them present only once. For these receptors, no antigen is known. Sequencing was carried out using Vdelta1+ gamma-delta thymocytes from the thymus. Subset here: FACS-sorted CD3+ TCRalphabeta- TCRVdelta1+ TCRVdelta2- thymocytes. These receptors all come from a boy in the first two years of life who had congenital heart surgery.

This clone appeared a few times. The chain joins TRDV1 to TRDJ1; 12 nucleotides match TRDD3. Per germline, CDR1 TSWWSYY and CDR2 QGS. The CDR3 is made up of 20 amino acids. The ends lost 2 bases at V and 0 bases at J; junction bases unmatched: 13. CDR3 coding DNA: TGTGCTCTTGGGGAAGCCCTGTACTGGGGGATACTCGTGTACACCGATAAACTCATCTTT. It is translated as CALGEALYWGILVYTDKLIF.

The chain uses TRDV1 and TRDJ1; 12 bases are a match to TRDD3. This CDR3 has 22 residues. The V and J ends lost 4 bases and 0 bases, in that order; junction bases with no gene match: 21. Germline V gene sequence: CDR1 TSWWSYY, CDR2 QGS. CDR3 bases: TGTGCTCTTGGGGTCTCATATTCACGGTCTACTGGGGGATACCCCTACACCGATAAACTCATCTTT. This translates into CALGVSYSRSTGGYPYTDKLIF.

This clone was counted a few times. V and J are TRDV1 and TRDJ1; the match to TRDD3 covers 8 bases. The germline gives CDR1 TSWWSYY, CDR2 QGS. Trimming cost V 4 bases and J 2 bases; bases outside gene matches: 21. The CDR3 is 20 amino acids. DNA for the CDR3: TGTGCTCTTGGGGTCGCCTCTTCCTCCTCACTGGGGGTTTGGACCGATAAACTCATCTTT. As protein: CALGVASSSSLGVWTDKLIF.

The V gene is TRDV1, the J gene TRDJ1, with 8 bases that match TRDD3. CDR3 length equals 17 residues. V was clipped by 3 bases and J by 0 bases; unmatched bases: 9. CDR1 and CDR2 (germline): TSWWSYY, QGS. The CDR3 DNA reads TGTGCTCTTGGGGACGACTACTGGGGGTACCACACCGATAAACTCATCTTT. It encodes CALGDDYWGYHTDKLIF.

A few counts support this clone. The chain couples TRDV1 to TRDJ2; 9 bases match TRDD3. V lost 0 bases, J lost 0 bases, and 20 bases stayed unmatched. CDR3 length: 23 residues. Germline lookup yields CDR1 TSWWSYY and CDR2 QGS. In DNA form, the CDR3 reads TGTGCTCTTGGGGAACTATCATTCCTTGGGGATACGCGACTCCAAGCTTTGACAGCACAACTCTTCTTT. This codes for CALGELSFLGDTRLQALTAQLFF.

V and J are TRDV1 and TRDJ1; 10 bases fit TRDD3. Losses at the gene ends were 2 bases for V and 0 bases for J; bases not matched to a gene: 12. The germline CDR1 and CDR2 sequences are TSWWSYY and QGS. The CDR3 spans 19 residues. The CDR3 region has the DNA TGTGCTCTTGGGGAAGGAATATGGGGGATACCATTATACACCGATAAACTCATCTTT. It yields the protein CALGEGIWGIPLYTDKLIF.

This clone is categorized as medium-sized (0.01 to 0.1%). Other DNA sequences in this sample translate to the same CDR3. The rearrangement links TRDV2 to TRDJ1; 9 nucleotides agree with TRDD3. The V segment lost 7 bases and the J segment 10 bases; nucleotides outside the gene matches: 15. This CDR3 has 14 residues. CDR1 and CDR2 (germline): GEAIGNYY, EKD. The DNA of the CDR3 is TGTGCCTGCCTCTCCCGGATTGGGGGATATCGACTCATCTTT. Its translation is CACLSRIGGYRLIF.

The chain combines TRDV1 with TRDJ2; 12 bases are a match to TRDD3. V was clipped by 1 base and J by 3 bases; unmatched bases: 6. The germline gives CDR1 TSWWSYY, CDR2 QGS. This CDR3 region has 18 residues. The CDR3 sequence: CALGERAGGYGLTAQLFF. In DNA form, the CDR3 reads TGTGCTCTTGGGGAACGGGCTGGGGGATACGGTCTGACAGCACAACTCTTCTTT.

This chain links TRDV1 with TRDJ1; TRDD3 matches 11 bases. V lost 3 bases to trimming and J lost 6 bases; unmatched junction nucleotides: 18. The CDR3 loop spans 19 amino acids. From germline, CDR1 is TSWWSYY and CDR2 QGS. In DNA, the CDR3 is TGTGCTCTTGGGGAGCTACCTAATCTGGGGGATACTTGCCCCAATAAACTCATCTTT. Amino acids: CALGELPNLGDTCPNKLIF.

This clone was picked up a small number of times. This chain links TRDV1 with TRDJ1; D tentatively fits TRDD1 or TRDD3 (5 bases each). Trimming stripped 9 bases from V and 0 bases from J, with 41 bases between. Germline V gene sequence: CDR1 TSWWSYY, CDR2 QGS. This CDR3 spans 23 amino acids. The CDR3 nucleotides read TGTGCTCTGGGGAGAAGTATTCAACGGGTACTCGGAAATCGTTATCCGTACACCGATAAACTCATCTTT. Amino acid sequence: CALGRSIQRVLGNRYPYTDKLIF.